These 2 T cell receptor beta chains came from one sample sequenced in a study of T cell responses to AZD1222 COVID-19 vaccine. Sequenced by immunoSEQ multiplex PCR; TCRdb stores in-frame clones only, minus some. The sample lists over 110,000 clones; around 91% were seen once. The source was peripheral blood, collected on day 0 of AZD1222 vaccination. These receptor sequences come from an adult in good health.

V and J are TRBV5-1 and TRBJ2-7, with D perhaps matching TRBD1 (9 bases). The CDR3 consists of 20 residues. V shed 0 bases and J shed 5 bases, with 30 bases lying between them. CDR1 and CDR2 (germline): SGHRS, YFSETQ. CDR3: CASSLAGLAGGQGTGHEQYF. In DNA form, the CDR3 reads TGCGCCAGCAGCTTGGCCGGCCTCGCGGGGGGACAGGGTACAGGCCACGAGCAGTACTTC.

This rearrangement joins TRBV5-8 to TRBJ1-6; the D is unclear. V lost 6 bases and J lost 11, with 9 bases in between. This CDR3 comprises 11 residues. The germline CDR1 and CDR2 sequences are SGHTS and YDEGEE. CDR3 amino acids: CASTPSTPLHF. For the CDR3, the DNA is TGTGCCAGCACCCCCTCGACACCCCTCCACTTT.